This TCR beta chain was found in a study of immune reconstitution after stem cell transplant in scleroderma. By its share, this clonotype is medium-sized. In TCRdb, the RT-PCR reads were re-called with MiXCR into one record per CDR3 protein. Seen here are about 4,000 distinct CDR3 sequences, around 5.4% observed once, and the top ten hold less than 20%. This CDR3 has 14 amino acids. CDR1 is MNHEY and CDR2 is SVGAGI in the germline V gene. V was shortened by 1 base and J by 8 bases, with 14 bases between the two germline ends. This TCR was sampled from a female donor with systemic sclerosis. The rearrangement uses TRBV6-5 and TRBJ1-1; D is uncertain. Sample collection occurred before or after autologous hematopoietic stem cell transplantation (not recorded which). The CDR3 reads CASSYYAPPTEAFF. Written as DNA, the CDR3 is TGTGCCAGCAGTTACTATGCCCCCCCGACGGAAGCTTTCTTT.